This T cell receptor (beta chain) was profiled in a study of graft-versus-host responses after intestinal transplantation (dated by TCRdb to the early 2020s). With regard to the full study: The transplants that recipients received were multivisceral, liver-intestinal, or isolated intestinal. Every recipient was given anti-thymocyte globulin induction, followed by 2 to 3 years of maintenance tacrolimus and steroids. After intestinal transplantation, graft-versus-host and host-versus-graft alloreactive T cell clones in the graft, circulation and bone marrow were tracked using bulk TCR-beta CDR3 sequencing. To identify alloreactive clones, pre-transplant mixed lymphocyte reaction products were sequenced and then compared with unstimulated pre-transplant donor and recipient T cells. Of the roughly 25 intestinal transplant recipients enrolled in the cohort, one of whom was a retransplant, 3 patients without pretransplant specimens were excluded. A peak of at least 4% donor T cells among recipient peripheral blood mononuclear cells was the definition used for donor T cell macrochimerism. Instead of going to the commercial service, samples from three later patients were sequenced in-house on an Illumina MiSeq and processed with MiXCR. Overall study results and their limits: Peak levels of circulating GvH clones were associated with declines in HvG clones early after transplant. GvH clones were found in recipient bone marrow, and some of the GvH clones appeared earlier in ileal mucosa or blood, which is consistent with an intestinal mucosal origin. The conclusions were limited by the relatively low number and heterogeneity of the intestinal transplant patients. In the allografts of patients with donor T cell macrochimerism, GvH to HvG T cell clonal ratios were high.

V is cut by 4 bases and J by 0 bases, and the space between the germline ends is 14 bases. From its cysteine to its phenylalanine, the CDR3 spans 17 amino acids. The sequence is cut down to CDR3 DNA, 51 bases in frame from base 1. From a lookup of the germline V gene, CDR1 and CDR2 are SGHDT and YYEEEE. For this clone: The specificity of this receptor is unknown. One base away there is no much larger clone; base qualities are not given.

Blood samples were collected up to 4 times in the first month after transplant and then at least monthly when available. The library was generated by the immunoSEQ multiplex PCR assay. For most patients, high-throughput TCR-beta CDR3 sequencing of genomic DNA was performed by Adaptive Biotechnologies. In the paper's pipeline: Adaptive's ImmunoSEQ software was the source of the TCR sequencing data for 15 to 20 patients, while a few other patients were processed with MiXCR and VDJtools. CDR3 nucleotide sequences shared between donor and recipient were removed because the origin of such sequences could not be assigned. Alloreactive clones required at least 2-fold expansion over unstimulated cells and minimum CFSE-low frequency of 0.002% (template counts) or 0.001% (read counts). Mappable clones were those detected in sequenced pre-transplant spleen, lymph node, or MLR CFSE-low populations of the donor or recipient. The cumulative frequency of alloreactive clones was calculated as a percentage of all sequences, weighted by copy number. TCRdb holds this immuneACCESS table with in-frame rearrangements only. Some clones are missing; in checked studies, unresolved V genes explain under half, and the rest has no known cause. The V and J calls and the clone size are those of that table, but D and trimming were determined from the DNA. The table for this sample lists more than 9,500 clones; 65% to 85% of them were counted only once. The ten largest clones capture roughly 8.6% of the sample.

Recombination linked TRBV5-6 to TRBJ1-6; D gene: possibly TRBD1, on 5 matching bases. This TCR came from a human patient who received an intestinal transplant, so some T cells may come from the graft donor. Specimen: PBMCs, collected approximately 310 days after intestinal transplant. The sequenced DNA is TGTGCCAGCAGCCGGAGGGGAGGGACCTCCTATAATTCACCCCTCCACTTT. Its protein reads: CASSRRGGTSYNSPLHF.